A selection of T cell receptor beta chains follows, all from one sample in a study of Ad26.COV2.S vaccination and SARS-CoV-2 variants. Sequencing was performed with immunoSEQ multiplex PCR; in TCRdb, only in-frame clones are kept and a portion is missing. The data show hundreds of thousands of clones, 89% seen once. The input for sequencing was peripheral blood, taken in a trial of Ad26.COV2.S vaccine versus placebo. These receptors came from a person between 18 and 65 years old who received the Ad26.COV2.S COVID-19 vaccine or a placebo. The conserved cysteine and the conserved F or W are not part of the CDR3 here. Each record gives: J gene, V gene, CDR3 protein.

TRBJ2-7 TRBV18 ASSSGHPYEQY
TRBJ2-7 TRBV19 ASRPTGSQNEQY
TRBJ2-3 TRBV5-1 ASSVQAGADTQY
TRBJ2-7 TRBV7-9 ASSLGASEHEQY
TRBJ2-7 TRBV6-2/TRBV6-3 ASSYFAGGGGEQY
TRBJ2-5 TRBV5-1 ASSSQVGQETQY
TRBJ2-3 TRBV19 ASSLPSGRTDTQY
TRBJ1-1 TRBV5-4 ASSLSTYTEAF
TRBJ2-2 TRBV29-1 SVGERAAGELF
TRBJ1-6 TRBV5-1 ASSLGTQGLDSPLH
TRBJ2-1 TRBV27 ASSLRGLSGNEQF
TRBJ1-2 TRBV6-1 ASSDILLTGTYGYT
TRBJ2-5 TRBV6-5 ASDAQETQY
TRBJ1-5 TRBV2 AFGGQSNQPQH
TRBJ1-5 TRBV7-2 ASSRDSNQPQH
TRBJ1-1 TRBV15 ATSRDGQGDTEAF
TRBJ1-6 TRBV4-2 ASSQDNASPLH
TRBJ1-1 TRBV9 ASSSLEWGGLNTEAF
TRBJ1-5 TRBV7-6 ASSLDGGRGDQPQH
TRBJ2-7 TRBV6-6 ASSPLRNLEQY
TRBJ1-2 TRBV18 ASSTTGTGALLGGYT
TRBJ2-5 TRBV5-4 ASSLGASGGLLQETQY
TRBJ2-1 TRBV30 AWARLAGRYNEQF
TRBJ2-2 TRBV7-9 ASSPQTGSGGTGELF
TRBJ2-3 TRBV5-4 ASSLQGSPSTDTQY
TRBJ2-7 TRBV4-3 ASSPDRGAHYEQY
TRBJ1-1 TRBV18 ASSPPSVDIEAF
TRBJ2-3 TRBV11-3 ASSRRSGTSSTDTQY
TRBJ2-5 TRBV24-1 ATSDSRGDRGFGETQY
TRBJ2-1 TRBV20-1 SASSAGGPFGNEQF
TRBJ1-1 TRBV6-5 ASRDYGNTEAF
TRBJ1-5 TRBV3-1/TRBV3-2 ASSPLRDRELDSNQPQH
TRBJ2-2 TRBV19 ASSSGLAGNTGELF
TRBJ1-3 TRBV30 AWIRDRASSGNTIY
TRBJ1-5 TRBV19 ASHRGQGSNQPQH
TRBJ2-5 TRBV6-2/TRBV6-3 ASSYSRRPQETQY
TRBJ2-2 TRBV11-1 ASSLPQENYGELF
TRBJ1-2 TRBV29-1 SVDTGQGKDYGYT
TRBJ2-5 TRBV27 ASSQRQGRETQY
TRBJ2-2 TRBV4-2 ASSQKTGPTGELF
TRBJ1-2 TRBV6-5 ASRTSGAVNYGYT
TRBJ2-6 TRBV5-1 ASSLSSGANVLT
TRBJ1-6 TRBV7-3 ASSLRGLDSPLH
TRBJ1-6 TRBV7-6 ASSLALGGGTSYNSPLH
TRBJ1-6 TRBV6-4 ASSANPTGYSPLH
TRBJ1-1 TRBV27 ASSLGALGNTEAF
TRBJ1-2 TRBV4-3 ASSQAFGSYGYT
TRBJ2-7 TRBV7-9 ASSLGYSDSKFPEQY
TRBJ1-1 TRBV10-3 AISRPPEASEAF
TRBJ2-7 TRBV2 ASANYEQY
TRBJ2-7 TRBV19 ASSIDVSQTYEQY
TRBJ1-5 TRBV7-9 ASSLIGTDQPQH
TRBJ1-1 TRBV5-1 ASSFSGHPAPSNTEAF
TRBJ2-6 TRBV6-6 ASSYSIASGANVLT
TRBJ1-1 TRBV18 ASVRDDEAF